This T cell receptor beta chain was sequenced for a study of human T cells and chemical hapten exposure. As to time point: patch test 1, 2 weeks after DPC sensitization. Treatment defined: therapeutic diphenylcyclopropenone sensitization with weekly scalp DPC. The template was total RNA from unfractionated whole blood. The CDR3 has 14 amino acids. The germline V gene encodes CDR1 SGHAT and CDR2 FQNNGV. The V and J ends lost 1 base and 6 bases respectively, with 10 bases between them. Via MiXCR, TCRdb re-called the RACE reads, giving one row per CDR3 protein. The repertoire holds around 380,000 distinct CDR3 sequences, with roughly 4.8% as singletons.

The specimen comprised whole blood, sampled in connection with sensitization to the hapten diphenylcyclopropenone (DPC). This clonotype was sampled from a woman between 45 and 65 years old with alopecia areata. Some clones in this sample may be carry-over from other donors' samples. The rearrangement joins TRBV11-2 to TRBJ2-1; D uncertain. The CDR3 here is CASSLVGRFNEQFF. As DNA, the CDR3 is TGTGCCAGCAGCTTAGTGGGCAGATTCAATGAGCAGTTCTTC. Based on the CDR3 plus reference TRBV11-2 and TRBJ2-1, the full variable domain is EAGVAQSPRYKIIEKRQSVAFWCNPISGHATLYWYQQILGQGPKLLIQFQNNGVVDDSQLPKDRFSAERLKGVDSTLKIQPAKLEDSAVYLCASSLVGRFNEQFFGPGTRLTVL.